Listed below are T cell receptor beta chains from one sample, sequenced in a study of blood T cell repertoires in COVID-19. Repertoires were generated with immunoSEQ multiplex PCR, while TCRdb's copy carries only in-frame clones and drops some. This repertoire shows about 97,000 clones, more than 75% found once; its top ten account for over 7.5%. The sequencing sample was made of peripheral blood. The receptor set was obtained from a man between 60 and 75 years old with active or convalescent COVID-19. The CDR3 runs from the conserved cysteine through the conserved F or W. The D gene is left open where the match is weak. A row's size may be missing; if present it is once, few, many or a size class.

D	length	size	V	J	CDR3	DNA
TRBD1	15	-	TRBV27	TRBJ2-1	CASSSGTGVTNEQFF	TGTGCCAGCAGCTCCGGGACAGGGGTCACGAATGAGCAGTTCTTC
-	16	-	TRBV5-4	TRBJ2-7	CASSLGLAGLNNEQYF	TGTGCCAGCAGCTTGGGTCTGGCAGGGCTAAACAACGAGCAGTACTTC
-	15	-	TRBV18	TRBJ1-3	CASSPRGSSGNTIYF	TGTGCCAGCTCACCAAGGGGAAGCTCTGGAAACACCATATATTTT
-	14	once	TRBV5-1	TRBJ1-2	CASSPLDRNYGYTF	TGCGCCAGCAGCCCACTTGACAGGAACTATGGCTACACCTTC
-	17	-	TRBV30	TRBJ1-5	CAWSVSQGRGSNQPQHF	TGTGCCTGGAGTGTTAGCCAGGGAAGGGGTAGCAATCAGCCCCAGCATTTT
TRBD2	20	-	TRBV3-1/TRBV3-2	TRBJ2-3	CASSQGITSAPTPSTDTQYF	TGTGCCAGCAGCCAAGGGATTACTAGCGCTCCCACCCCTAGCACAGATACGCAGTATTTT
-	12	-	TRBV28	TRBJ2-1	CASGAGRREQFF	TGTGCCAGCGGGGCAGGGCGGCGTGAGCAGTTCTTC
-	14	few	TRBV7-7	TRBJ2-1	CASSLSAGYNEQFF	TGTGCCAGCAGCTTATCTGCGGGGTACAATGAGCAGTTCTTC
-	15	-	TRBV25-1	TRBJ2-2	CASSSGQTNTGELFF	TGTGCCAGCAGTAGCGGACAGACGAACACCGGGGAGCTGTTTTTT
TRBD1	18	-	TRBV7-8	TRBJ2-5	CASSERRGQGDKAETQYF	TGTGCCAGCAGCGAGCGGAGAGGACAGGGCGATAAGGCAGAGACCCAGTACTTC
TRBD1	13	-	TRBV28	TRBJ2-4	CASTFADRDIQYF	TGTGCCAGCACCTTCGCGGACAGGGACATTCAGTACTTC
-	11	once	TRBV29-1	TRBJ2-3	CSVERTPGGDF	TGCAGCGTTGAAAGGACTCCCGGAGGGGATTTT
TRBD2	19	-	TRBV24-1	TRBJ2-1	CATSDLGTSGVSAYNEQFF	TGTGCCACCAGTGATTTGGGGACTAGCGGAGTTTCCGCCTACAATGAGCAGTTCTTC
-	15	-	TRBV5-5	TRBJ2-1	CASSLAVSSYNEQFF	TGTGCCAGCAGCTTGGCCGTGAGCTCCTACAATGAGCAGTTCTTC
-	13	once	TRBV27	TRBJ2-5	CASYQSGLGTQYF	TGTGCCAGTTATCAGTCAGGTCTCGGGACCCAGTACTTC
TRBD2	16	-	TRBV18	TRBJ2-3	CASSPRTSGFYDTQYF	TGTGCCAGCTCACCAAGGACTAGCGGGTTTTACGATACGCAGTATTTT
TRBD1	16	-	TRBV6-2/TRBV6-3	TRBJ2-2	CASSLQGAQSTGELFF	TGTGCCAGCAGTTTACAGGGGGCGCAGAGCACCGGGGAGCTGTTTTTT
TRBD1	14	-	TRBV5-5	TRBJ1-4	CASSWGTGNEKLFF	TGTGCCAGCAGCTGGGGGACAGGGAATGAAAAACTGTTTTTT
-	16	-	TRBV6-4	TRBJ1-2	CASSDRGTKWTYGYTF	TGTGCCAGCAGTGACAGGGGGACCAAATGGACGTATGGCTACACCTTC
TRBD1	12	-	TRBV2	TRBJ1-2	CASNQGANGYTF	TGTGCCAGCAATCAGGGGGCTAATGGCTACACCTTC
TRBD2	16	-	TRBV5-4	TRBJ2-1	CASSPGLAGSYNEQFF	TGTGCCAGCAGCCCTGGACTAGCGGGATCCTACAATGAGCAGTTCTTC
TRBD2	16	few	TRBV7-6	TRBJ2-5	CASSLDRREGRETQYF	TGTGCCAGCAGCTTAGACCGGCGGGAGGGCCGGGAGACCCAGTACTTC
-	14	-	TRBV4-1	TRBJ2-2	CASSRQENTGELFF	TGCGCCAGCTCCCGACAGGAGAACACCGGGGAGCTGTTTTTT
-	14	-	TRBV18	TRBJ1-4	CASSPRHGNEKLFF	TGTGCCAGCTCACCCCGACACGGTAATGAAAAACTGTTTTTT
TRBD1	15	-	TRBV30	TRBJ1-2	CAWDGQGSLRYGYTF	TGTGCCTGGGACGGACAGGGCAGCTTAAGGTATGGCTACACCTTC
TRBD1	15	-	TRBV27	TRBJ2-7	CASSLSGQTIRWQYF	TGTGCCAGCAGTTTATCGGGACAGACGATCCGATGGCAGTACTTC
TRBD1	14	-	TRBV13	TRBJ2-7	CASTRTGGATEQYF	TGTGCCAGCACGAGAACAGGGGGTGCGACCGAGCAGTACTTC
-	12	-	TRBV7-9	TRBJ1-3	CASSPQGNTIYF	TGTGCCAGCAGCCCACAGGGAAACACCATATATTTT
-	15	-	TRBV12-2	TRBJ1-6	CASRFRGGKGSPLHF	TGTGCAAGTCGCTTTCGGGGGGGTAAGGGGTCACCCCTCCACTTT
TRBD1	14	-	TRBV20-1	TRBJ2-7	CSASGTGLSYEQYF	TGCAGTGCTAGTGGGACAGGCCTTTCCTACGAGCAGTACTTC
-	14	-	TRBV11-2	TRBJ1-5	CASTLDTGNQPQHF	TGTGCCAGCACCCTGGATACAGGGAATCAGCCCCAGCATTTT
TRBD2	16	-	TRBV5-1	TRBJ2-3	CASSSNPGLATDTQYF	TGCGCCAGCAGCTCAAATCCGGGACTAGCGACCGATACGCAGTATTTT
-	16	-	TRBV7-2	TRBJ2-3	CASSLGGGILTDTQYF	TGTGCCAGCAGCTTAGGTGGCGGGATCCTCACAGATACGCAGTATTTT
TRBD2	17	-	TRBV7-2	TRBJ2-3	CASRQALTGGTTDTQYF	TGTGCCAGCAGACAAGCCCTAACGGGAGGGACCACAGATACGCAGTATTTT
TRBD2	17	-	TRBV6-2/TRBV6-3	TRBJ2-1	CASSYTVPGLVIYEQFF	TGTGCCAGCAGTTACACCGTCCCCGGACTAGTAATCTATGAGCAGTTCTTC
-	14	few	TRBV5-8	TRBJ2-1	CASSLGGDYNEQFF	TGTGCCAGCAGCTTAGGCGGGGACTACAATGAGCAGTTCTTC
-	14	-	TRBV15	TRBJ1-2	CATSKRGTRSRYTF	TGTGCCACCAGTAAGCGGGGAACGAGATCTCGCTACACCTTC
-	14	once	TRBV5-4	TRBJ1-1	CASSFNRGNTEAFF	TGTGCCAGCAGCTTTAATCGGGGGAACACTGAAGCTTTCTTT
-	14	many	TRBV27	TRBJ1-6	CASTASSYNSPLHF	TGTGCCAGCACCGCTAGCTCCTATAATTCACCCCTCCACTTT
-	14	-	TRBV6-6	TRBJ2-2	CASTVIAGAGELFF	TGTGCCAGCACGGTGATAGCAGGGGCCGGGGAGCTGTTTTTT
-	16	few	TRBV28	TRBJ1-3	CASSPAGPISGNTIYF	TGTGCCAGCAGTCCGGCGGGACCGATCTCTGGAAACACCATATATTTT
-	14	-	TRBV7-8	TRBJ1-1	CASSGTAGYTEAFF	TGTGCCAGCAGCGGGACGGCGGGGTACACTGAAGCTTTCTTT
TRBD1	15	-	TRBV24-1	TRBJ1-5	CATRSGQGGDQPQHF	TGTGCCACCCGATCGGGACAGGGCGGGGATCAGCCCCAGCATTTT
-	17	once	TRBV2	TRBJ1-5	CASSEAIGLYSNQPQHF	TGTGCCAGCAGTGAAGCGATCGGACTTTATAGCAATCAGCCCCAGCATTTT
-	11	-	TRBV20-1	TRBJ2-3	CSAQVLDTQYF	TGCAGTGCCCAGGTTCTTGATACGCAGTATTTT
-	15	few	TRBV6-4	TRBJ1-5	CANLVTKYSNQPQHF	TGTGCCAACCTGGTTACAAAGTATAGCAATCAGCCCCAGCATTTT